The 25 T cell receptor beta chains below were found in one sample sequenced in a study of T-cell memory formation after mild COVID-19 (dated by TCRdb to the early 2020s). Library construction relied on 5' RACE. The sequencing machine was an Illumina NovaSeq 6000. Using fastp at Q25 and MiXCR, TCRdb reprocessed the public reads and kept productive beta chains. Rows are unified per CDR3 protein, each entry keeping the most common DNA and genes. The sample table lists roughly 150,000 distinct CDR3 sequences, about 14% of them with a count of one. The ten top clones hold less than 15% of the sample. Specimen: PBMCs or a T cell subset sorted from them (not recorded which). The receptors derive from an adult woman who had mild COVID-19 (a few samples of this study predate the infection). The sample titles of this study are shuffled in the database, so cell type and time point are left out; the donor was told from shared clones.

This clonotype was observed at least ten times. The chain recombines TRBV11-3 with TRBJ2-7; D is perhaps TRBD2 (6 bases). Trimming pared 4 bases from V and 1 base from J, leaving 14 bases between. The CDR3 runs to 15 residues. Germline V gene sequence: CDR1 SGHNT, CDR2 YENEEA. CDR3 nucleotides: TGTGCCAGCAGCTCCCGGGACTCCGGTTCCTACGAGCAGTACTTC. It yields the protein CASSSRDSGSYEQYF.

Only a few counts were recorded for this clonotype. The V call is TRBV12-3 or TRBV12-4, the J call TRBJ2-7, with TRBD2 matching 8 bases. This CDR3 is 14 amino acids long. After removal of 6 bases from V and 7 bases from J, the junction contained 11 bases not matched to a gene. The CDR3: CASRLTGTRQEQYF. In DNA form, the CDR3 reads TGTGCCAGCAGATTGACCGGGACTAGACAGGAGCAGTACTTC.

This clonotype was counted a few times. The genes are TRBV29-1 and TRBJ1-1; 7 bases line up with TRBD1. The CDR3 totals 14 residues. Germline CDR1 reads SQVTM; CDR2 reads ANQGSEA. With 1 base clipped from V and 2 bases from J, the junction kept 4 bases outside the gene matches. The CDR3 DNA reads as TGCAGCGTTGAAGGTGGGGACAGCAACACTGAAGCTTTCTTT. Protein: CSVEGGDSNTEAFF.

The chain carries TRBV3-1 and TRBJ1-1; D may be TRBD1 (5 bases). The germline V gene encodes CDR1 LGHDT and CDR2 YNNKEL (reference sequence). The CDR3 is 19 amino acids. V was trimmed by 0 bases and J by 1 base, leaving 21 bases between them. CDR3 sequence: CASSQDLGGAVAGNTEAFF. DNA for the CDR3: TGTGCCAGCAGCCAAGATCTTGGAGGGGCGGTGGCTGGGAACACTGAAGCTTTCTTT.

Remarks on this clonotype: One end of the junction does not line up with germline, which may come from a read error. V usage is TRBV29-1 and J usage is TRBJ1-3, with 7 bases matching TRBD1. The germline V gene has CDR1 SQVTM and CDR2 ANQGSEA. CDR3 length equals 13 residues. CDR3 in DNA: TGCAGCGTTGGACAGGGAGCTGGTAACACCATATATTTT. Protein: CSVGQGAGNTIYF.

This clonotype was seen a handful of times. V gene TRBV24-1 combines with J gene TRBJ2-7; weak D call: TRBD1 (6 bases). The CDR3 has 15 amino acids. Deletions cut 4 bases from V and 2 bases from J, with 14 bases between. The germline gives CDR1 KGHDR, CDR2 SFDVKD. The CDR3 coding sequence is TGTGCCACCAGTGAGGCGAGAGACAGGCCCTACGAGCAGTACTTC. Translated, it gives CATSEARDRPYEQYF.

The chain is built from TRBV19 and TRBJ2-1; D uncertain. Germline-derived CDR1 and CDR2 are LNHDA and SQIVND (reference sequence). With 4 bases removed from V and 10 bases from J, the gap between germline ends came to 14 bases. The CDR3 totals 13 residues. The CDR3 bases are TGTGCCAGTAGTACAAATGACTTAGTGGAGCAGTTCTTC. Encoded protein: CASSTNDLVEQFF.

This clonotype was found a few times. V is TRBV9 and J is TRBJ2-1, with 10 bases matching TRBD2. The CDR3 is 16 amino acids. The trim removed 1 base at V and 4 bases at J, leaving 5 bases unmatched. The V gene's germline CDR1 is SGDLS and CDR2 YYNGEE. The CDR3 here is CASSVFLAGAYNEQFF. The CDR3 coding sequence is TGTGCCAGCAGCGTATTTCTAGCGGGAGCATACAATGAGCAGTTCTTC.

There are a few counts of this clonotype. The chain links TRBV20-1 to TRBJ2-1; D might be TRBD1 or TRBD2, each matching 5 bases. V was shortened by 7 bases and J by 7 bases, with 11 bases between the two germline ends. There are 11 residues in the CDR3. Germline CDR1 and CDR2: DFQATT and SNEGSKA (reference sequence). The CDR3 spells CSETRGNEQFF. The CDR3 nucleotides read TGCAGTGAAACGAGGGGTAATGAGCAGTTCTTC.

This clonotype was found many times. The chain employs TRBV20-1 and TRBJ2-7, with 8 bases that match TRBD1. The length of the CDR3 is 13 residues. The ends lost 3 bases at V and 3 bases at J; junction bases unmatched: 4. The germline V gene encodes CDR1 DFQATT and CDR2 SNEGSKA (reference sequence). The CDR3 region is CSARVDRGYEQYF. In DNA, the CDR3 is TGCAGTGCTAGGGTAGACAGGGGCTACGAGCAGTACTTC.

This clonotype was observed many times. The chain couples TRBV9 to TRBJ2-7; 8 positions match TRBD1. The V and J ends lost 2 bases and 2 bases, in that order; junction bases with no gene match: 3. Per the germline V gene, CDR1 is SGDLS and CDR2 is YYNGEE. The CDR3 has 14 amino acids. CDR3 DNA: TGTGCCAGCAGCGTGGGGACAGGTACCTACGAGCAGTACTTC. It is translated as CASSVGTGTYEQYF.

This clonotype has a count of ten or more. This rearrangement joins TRBV6-2 or TRBV6-3 to TRBJ2-5; D remains unclear. Germline assignment: CDR1 MNHEY and CDR2 SVGEGT. Trimming removed 7 bases from V and 7 bases from J, with 10 bases in between. This CDR3 region has 11 residues. The CDR3 is CASTLGGTQYF. As DNA, the CDR3 is TGTGCCAGCACCCTTGGTGGGACCCAGTACTTC.

The genes are TRBV7-3 and TRBJ2-3; D unresolved. The germline V gene has CDR1 SGHTA and CDR2 FQGTGA. The CDR3 runs to 20 residues. The germline V and J ends were trimmed by 4 bases and 1 base, with 27 bases remaining between them. The CDR3 nucleotides read TGTGCCAGCAGCTCACTTGGTCGTCACCACAGTTCCCGAGGCACAGATACGCAGTATTTT. Encoded protein: CASSSLGRHHSSRGTDTQYF.

The sample holds many counts of this clonotype. The chain carries TRBV11-2 and TRBJ2-1; TRBD2 matches 10 bases. The CDR3 runs to 15 residues. Germline V gene lookup returns CDR1 SGHAT and CDR2 FQNNGV. With 2 bases clipped from V and 7 bases from J, the junction kept 5 bases outside the gene matches. The CDR3 DNA is TGTGCCAGCAGCTTACTAGCGGGAGTAGGGAATGAGCAGTTCTTC. Its translation: CASSLLAGVGNEQFF.

This clonotype was observed a few times. This chain uses TRBV4-2 with TRBJ2-2; D is uncertain. The CDR3 runs 16 residues. CDR1 is LGHNA and CDR2 is YNFKEQ in the germline V gene. V was cut by 1 base and J by 1 base, with 10 bases left in between. The CDR3 DNA is TGTGCCAGCAGCCAAGGGGATAGCAGGAACACCGGGGAGCTGTTTTTT. Translated: CASSQGDSRNTGELFF.

This clonotype was observed a few times. The rearrangement joins TRBV7-3 to TRBJ2-4, with TRBD1 matching 9 bases. The V gene's germline CDR1 is SGHTA and CDR2 FQGTGA. V shed 3 bases, J shed 7 bases, and the junction held 7 bases outside the gene matches. The CDR3 consists of 15 residues. CDR3 loop: CASSFLQGAENIQYF. The CDR3 DNA reads TGTGCCAGCAGCTTTCTACAGGGGGCCGAGAACATTCAGTACTTC.

This clonotype came up a few times. This CDR3 reads CASSYPSAGGPGEQFF. CDR3 bases: TGTGCCAGCAGTTACCCCTCGGCGGGAGGGCCGGGGGAGCAGTTCTTC. The chain employs TRBV6-6 and TRBJ2-1; 9 bases match TRBD2. The junction had 12 bases not matched to a gene; V was cut back by 2 bases and J by 10 bases. The CDR3 runs to 16 residues. Germline lookup yields CDR1 MNHNY and CDR2 SVGAGI (reference sequence).

DNA for the CDR3: TGTGCCAGCACCCTTAGCGGGCCGAACACCGGGGAGCTGTTTTTT. The encoded protein is CASTLSGPNTGELFF. The rearrangement uses TRBV7-2 and TRBJ2-2; TRBD2 aligns across 7 bases. Germline V gives CDR1 SGHTA, CDR2 FQGNSA. This CDR3 is 15 amino acids long. Germline trimming cut 7 bases from V and 0 bases from J; bases unmatched to any gene: 5.

V gene TRBV12-3 or TRBV12-4 combines with J gene TRBJ2-2; 8 nucleotides agree with TRBD1. The CDR3 totals 18 residues. Trimming at V came to 1 base and at J to 5 bases, leaving 12 bases not matched to a gene. The CDR3 DNA reads TGTGCCAGCAGTTTAGTCTACCTCCACAGGGGGTATACCGGGGAGCTGTTTTTT. It is translated as CASSLVYLHRGYTGELFF.

The V call is TRBV6-2 or TRBV6-3, the J call TRBJ1-1; no reliable D call. The ends were cut back, 0 bases at V and 0 bases at J, with 11 bases in the middle. In germline, CDR1 is MNHEY, CDR2 SVGEGT. The CDR3 runs to 16 residues. The CDR3 sequence is CASSYSAGRLNTEAFF. DNA of the CDR3: TGTGCCAGCAGTTACTCGGCGGGCCGTTTGAACACTGAAGCTTTCTTT.

This clonotype has just a few counts. The chain couples TRBV5-5 to TRBJ1-4, with 7 bases fitting TRBD1. The CDR3 extends over 15 amino acids. V shed 4 bases and J 6 bases; nucleotides not matched to a gene: 9. Germline CDR1 reads SGHKS; CDR2 reads YYEKEE (reference sequence). CDR3 DNA sequence: TGTGCCAGCAGCACCCCACGGGACAGCCATGAAAAACTGTTTTTT. This gives the protein CASSTPRDSHEKLFF.

This chain links TRBV5-1 with TRBJ1-6; the match to TRBD1 covers 8 bases. J was trimmed by 10 bases and V by 0 bases; bases with no gene match: 9. Germline CDR1 reads SGHRS; CDR2 reads YFSETQ. The CDR3 has 16 amino acids. CDR3 loop: CASSLDLGTGGSPLHF. The CDR3 coding sequence is TGCGCCAGCAGCTTGGATCTGGGGACAGGCGGCTCACCCCTCCACTTT.

The chain employs TRBV20-1 and TRBJ2-7, with TRBD1 as a possible D gene (5 bases). The CDR3 length is 13 residues. Trimming cost V 2 bases and J 5 bases, with 13 bases left between them. The germline gives CDR1 DFQATT, CDR2 SNEGSKA (reference sequence). CDR3 protein: CSARQRQKHEQYF. The CDR3 bases are TGCAGTGCTAGACAAAGACAGAAGCACGAGCAGTACTTC.

The sample holds a few counts of this clonotype. This sequence joins TRBV4-2 and TRBJ2-2, with unresolved D. Germline V gene data show CDR1 as LGHNA and CDR2 as YNFKEQ. The CDR3 covers 15 residues. Trimming stripped 2 bases from V and 2 bases from J, with 9 bases between. In DNA form, the CDR3 reads TGTGCCAGCAGCCAAAGTGGCAGAAACACCGGGGAGCTGTTTTTT. Amino acid sequence: CASSQSGRNTGELFF.

This clonotype was detected a few times. The chain recombines TRBV29-1 with TRBJ2-3; the D gene could be TRBD1 or TRBD2 (5 bases each). Trimming took 6 bases from V and 2 from J, leaving 9 bases between them. This CDR3 is built from 12 residues. CDR1 SQVTM and CDR2 ANQGSEA come from the germline V gene. The CDR3 protein is CSVRDHTDTQYF. CDR3 nucleotide sequence: TGCAGCGTCCGGGACCACACAGATACGCAGTATTTT.